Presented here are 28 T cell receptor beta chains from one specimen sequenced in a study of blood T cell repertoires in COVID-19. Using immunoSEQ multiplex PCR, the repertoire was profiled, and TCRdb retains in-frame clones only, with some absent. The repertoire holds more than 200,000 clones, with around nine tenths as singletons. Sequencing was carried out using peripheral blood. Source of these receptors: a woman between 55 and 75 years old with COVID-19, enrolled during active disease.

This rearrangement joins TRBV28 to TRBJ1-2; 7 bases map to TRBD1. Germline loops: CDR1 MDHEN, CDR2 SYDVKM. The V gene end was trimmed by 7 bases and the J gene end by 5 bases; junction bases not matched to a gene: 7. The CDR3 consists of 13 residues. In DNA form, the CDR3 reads TGTGCCAGCACTGGGACAGTAAGGTATGGCTACACCTTC. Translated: CASTGTVRYGYTF.

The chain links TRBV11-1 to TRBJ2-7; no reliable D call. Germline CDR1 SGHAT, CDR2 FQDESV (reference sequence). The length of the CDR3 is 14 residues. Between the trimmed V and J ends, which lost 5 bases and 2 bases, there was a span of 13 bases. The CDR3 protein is CASSPPTPAYEQYF. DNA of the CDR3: TGTGCCAGCAGCCCTCCGACACCAGCCTACGAGCAGTACTTC.

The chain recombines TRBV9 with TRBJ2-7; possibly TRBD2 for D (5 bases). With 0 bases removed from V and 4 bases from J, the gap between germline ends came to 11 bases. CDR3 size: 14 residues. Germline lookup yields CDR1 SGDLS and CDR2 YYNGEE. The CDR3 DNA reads TGTGCCAGCAGCGTAGTGGGTAGCGCTTACGAGCAGTACTTC. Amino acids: CASSVVGSAYEQYF.

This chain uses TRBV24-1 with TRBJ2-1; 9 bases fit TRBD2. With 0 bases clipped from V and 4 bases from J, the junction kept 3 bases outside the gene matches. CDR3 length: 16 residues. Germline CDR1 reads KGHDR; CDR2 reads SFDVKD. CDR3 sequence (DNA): TGTGCCACCAGTGATTTGTACGCGGGAGGGTACAATGAGCAGTTCTTC. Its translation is CATSDLYAGGYNEQFF.

The CDR3 DNA reads as TGTGCCAGCAGCTCGACAAGGGAGCAGTACTTC. This gives the protein CASSSTREQYF. The gene calls are TRBV7-3 and TRBJ2-7; D not resolved. Germline V gives CDR1 SGHTA, CDR2 FQGTGA. The ends were cut back, 4 bases at V and 7 bases at J, with 8 bases in the middle. The CDR3 is 11 amino acids. Combining the CDR3 with reference TRBV7-3 and TRBJ2-7 gives the whole variable domain GAGVSQTPSNKVTEKGKYVELRCDPISGHTALYWYRQSLGQGPEFLIYFQGTGAADDSGLPNDRFFAVRPEGSVSTLKIQRTERGDSAVYLCASSSTREQYFGPGTRLTVT.

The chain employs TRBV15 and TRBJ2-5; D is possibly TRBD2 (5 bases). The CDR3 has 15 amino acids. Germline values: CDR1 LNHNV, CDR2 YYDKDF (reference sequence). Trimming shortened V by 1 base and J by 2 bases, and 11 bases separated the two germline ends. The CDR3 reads CATSRGFSGQETQYF. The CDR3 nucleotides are TGTGCCACCAGCAGAGGATTCAGCGGTCAAGAGACCCAGTACTTC. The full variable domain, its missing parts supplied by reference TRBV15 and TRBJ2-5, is DAMVIQNPRYQVTQFGKPVTLSCSQTLNHNVMYWYQQKSSQAPKLLFHYYDKDFNNEADTPDNFQSRRPNTSFCFLDIRSPGLGDTAMYLCATSRGFSGQETQYFGPGTRLLVL.

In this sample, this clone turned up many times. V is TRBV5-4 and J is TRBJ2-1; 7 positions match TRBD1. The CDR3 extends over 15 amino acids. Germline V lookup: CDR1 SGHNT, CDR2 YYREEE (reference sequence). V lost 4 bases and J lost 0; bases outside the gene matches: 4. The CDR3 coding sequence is TGTGCCAGCAGCCCGGACAGGCTCTCCTACAATGAGCAGTTCTTC. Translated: CASSPDRLSYNEQFF. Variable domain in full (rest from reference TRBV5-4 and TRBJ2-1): ETGVTQSPTHLIKTRGQQVTLRCSSQSGHNTVSWYQQALGQGPQFIFQYYREEENGRGNFPPRFSGLQFPNYSSELNVNALELDDSALYLCASSPDRLSYNEQFFGPGTRLTVL.

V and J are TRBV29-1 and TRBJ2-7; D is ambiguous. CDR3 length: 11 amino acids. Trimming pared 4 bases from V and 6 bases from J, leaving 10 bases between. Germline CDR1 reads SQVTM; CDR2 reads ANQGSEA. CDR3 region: CSVVRSGEQYF. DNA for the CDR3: TGCAGCGTTGTCCGTTCGGGCGAGCAGTACTTC.

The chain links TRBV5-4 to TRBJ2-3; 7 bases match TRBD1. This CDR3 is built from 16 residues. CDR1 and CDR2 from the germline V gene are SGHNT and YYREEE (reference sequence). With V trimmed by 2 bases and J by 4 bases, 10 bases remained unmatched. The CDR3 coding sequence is TGTGCCAGCAGCTTAGGGGGCGCCCATAGTTCAGATACGCAGTATTTT. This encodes CASSLGGAHSSDTQYF.

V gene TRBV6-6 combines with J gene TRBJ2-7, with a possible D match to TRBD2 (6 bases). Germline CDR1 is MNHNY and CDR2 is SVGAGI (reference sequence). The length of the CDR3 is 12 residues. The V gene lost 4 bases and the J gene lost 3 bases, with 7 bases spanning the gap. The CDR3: CASSSGLYEQYF. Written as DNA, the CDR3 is TGTGCCAGCAGTTCGGGACTCTACGAGCAGTACTTC.

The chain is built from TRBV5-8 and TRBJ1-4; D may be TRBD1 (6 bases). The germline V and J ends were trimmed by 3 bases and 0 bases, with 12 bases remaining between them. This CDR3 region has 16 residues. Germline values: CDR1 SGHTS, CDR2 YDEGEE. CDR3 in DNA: TGTGCCAGCAGCTCACTAGGGGGTGCAACTAATGAAAAACTGTTTTTT. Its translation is CASSSLGGATNEKLFF.

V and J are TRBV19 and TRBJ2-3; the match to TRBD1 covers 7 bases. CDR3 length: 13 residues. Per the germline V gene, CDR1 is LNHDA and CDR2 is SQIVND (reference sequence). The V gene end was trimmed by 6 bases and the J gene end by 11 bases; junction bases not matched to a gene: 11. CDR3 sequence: CASSQKSRDRQYF. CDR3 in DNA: TGTGCCAGTAGCCAAAAGAGCCGGGACAGGCAGTATTTT.

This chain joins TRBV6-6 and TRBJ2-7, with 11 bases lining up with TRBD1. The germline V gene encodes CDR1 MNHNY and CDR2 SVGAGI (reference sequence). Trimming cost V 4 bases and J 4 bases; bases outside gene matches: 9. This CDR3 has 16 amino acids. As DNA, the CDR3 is TGTGCCAGCAGTTCCTCCTCGGACAGGGGGCCTTACGAGCAGTACTTC. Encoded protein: CASSSSSDRGPYEQYF.

The CDR3 sequence is CASSLGEGNTIYF. For the CDR3, the DNA is TGTGCCAGCAGCCTCGGGGAGGGAAACACCATATATTTT. The chain employs TRBV3-1 (or the pseudogene TRBV3-2) and TRBJ1-3, with D uncertain. The V gene lost 4 bases and the J gene lost 4 bases, with 8 bases spanning the gap. Germline V gene lookup returns CDR1 LGHDT and CDR2 YNNKEL (reference sequence). The CDR3 has 13 amino acids.

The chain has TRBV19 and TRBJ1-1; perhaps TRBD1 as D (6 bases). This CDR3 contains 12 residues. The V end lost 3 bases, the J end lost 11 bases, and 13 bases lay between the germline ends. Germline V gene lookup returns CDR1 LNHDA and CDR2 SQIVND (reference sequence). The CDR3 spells CASSIGGKKAFF. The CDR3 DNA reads TGTGCCAGTAGTATTGGGGGCAAGAAGGCTTTCTTT.

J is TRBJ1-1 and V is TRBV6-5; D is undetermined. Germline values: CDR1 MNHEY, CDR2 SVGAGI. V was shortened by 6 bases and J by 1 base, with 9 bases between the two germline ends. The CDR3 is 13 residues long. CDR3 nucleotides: TGTGCCAGCAGGAGAGGCAGGAACACTGAAGCTTTCTTT. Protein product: CASRRGRNTEAFF.

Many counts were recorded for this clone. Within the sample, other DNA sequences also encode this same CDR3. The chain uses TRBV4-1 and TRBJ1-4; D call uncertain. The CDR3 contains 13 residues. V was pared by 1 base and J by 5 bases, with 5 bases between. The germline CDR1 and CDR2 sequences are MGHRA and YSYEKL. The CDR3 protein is CASSQALNEKLFF. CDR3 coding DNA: TGCGCCAGCAGCCAAGCTCTCAATGAAAAACTGTTTTTT.

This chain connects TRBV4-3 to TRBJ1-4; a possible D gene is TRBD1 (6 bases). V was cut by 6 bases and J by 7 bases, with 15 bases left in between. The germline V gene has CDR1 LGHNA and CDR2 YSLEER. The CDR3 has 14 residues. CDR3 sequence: CASSRDMLSEKLFF. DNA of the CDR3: TGCGCCAGCAGTCGGGACATGTTGAGTGAAAAACTGTTTTTT.

The CDR3 DNA sequence: TGTGCCAGCAGCTTAGGGCAGGGGCACGTCTTTGGACACAATCAGCCCCAGCATTTT. Protein sequence: CASSLGQGHVFGHNQPQHF. The chain is built from TRBV7-9 and TRBJ1-5; a possible D gene is TRBD1 (6 bases). V lost 1 base to trimming and J lost 3 bases, with 22 bases between them. The CDR3 is 19 amino acids. Germline values: CDR1 SEHNR, CDR2 FQNEAQ (reference sequence).

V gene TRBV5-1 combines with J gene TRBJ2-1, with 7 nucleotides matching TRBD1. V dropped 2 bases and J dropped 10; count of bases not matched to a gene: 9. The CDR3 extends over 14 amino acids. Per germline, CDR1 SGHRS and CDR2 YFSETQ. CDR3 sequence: CASSFGTEGVEQFF. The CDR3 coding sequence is TGCGCCAGCAGCTTCGGGACAGAAGGTGTAGAGCAGTTCTTC. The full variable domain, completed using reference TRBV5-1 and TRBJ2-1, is KAGVTQTPRYLIKTRGQQVTLSCSPISGHRSVSWYQQTPGQGLQFLFEYFSETQRNKGNFPGRFSGRQFSNSRSEMNVSTLELGDSALYLCASSFGTEGVEQFFGPGTRLTVL.

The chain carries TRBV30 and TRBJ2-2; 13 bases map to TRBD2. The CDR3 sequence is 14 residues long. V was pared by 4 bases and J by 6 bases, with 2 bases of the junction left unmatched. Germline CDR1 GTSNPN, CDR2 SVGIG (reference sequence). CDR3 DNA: TGTGCCTGGACACTAGCGGGAGGGGCCGGGGAGCTGTTTTTT. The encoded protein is CAWTLAGGAGELFF. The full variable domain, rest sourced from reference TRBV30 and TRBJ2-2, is SQTIHQWPATLVQPVGSPLSLECTVEGTSNPNLYWYRQAAGRGLQLLFYSVGIGQISSEVPQNLSASRPQDRQFILSSKKLLLSDSGFYLCAWTLAGGAGELFFGEGSRLTVL.

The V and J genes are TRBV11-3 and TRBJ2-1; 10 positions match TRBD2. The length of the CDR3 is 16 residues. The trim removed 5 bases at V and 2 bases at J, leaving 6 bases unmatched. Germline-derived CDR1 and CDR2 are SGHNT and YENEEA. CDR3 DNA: TGTGCCAGCAGCCCTTCTAGCGGGAGTCCCTACAATGAGCAGTTCTTC. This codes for CASSPSSGSPYNEQFF.

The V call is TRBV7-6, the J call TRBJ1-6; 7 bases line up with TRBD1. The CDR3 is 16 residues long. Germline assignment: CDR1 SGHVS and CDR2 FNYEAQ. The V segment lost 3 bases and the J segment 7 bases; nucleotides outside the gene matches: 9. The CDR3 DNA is TGTGCCAGCAGCTTCAACAGGGGAGTCGGCAATTCACCCCTCCACTTT. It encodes CASSFNRGVGNSPLHF.

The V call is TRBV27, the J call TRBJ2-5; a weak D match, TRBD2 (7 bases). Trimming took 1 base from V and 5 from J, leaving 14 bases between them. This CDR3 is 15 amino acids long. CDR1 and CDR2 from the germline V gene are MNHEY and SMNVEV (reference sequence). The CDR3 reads CASSLFRGRGETQYF. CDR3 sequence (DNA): TGTGCCAGCAGTTTATTCCGGGGGCGGGGGGAGACCCAGTACTTC.

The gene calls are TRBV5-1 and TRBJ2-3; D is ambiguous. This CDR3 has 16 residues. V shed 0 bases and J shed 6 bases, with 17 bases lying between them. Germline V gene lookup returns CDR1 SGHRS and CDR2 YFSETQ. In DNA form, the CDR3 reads TGCGCCAGCAGCTTGGCGGCGTCCCTAGGAGCCGATACGCAGTATTTT. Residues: CASSLAASLGADTQYF.

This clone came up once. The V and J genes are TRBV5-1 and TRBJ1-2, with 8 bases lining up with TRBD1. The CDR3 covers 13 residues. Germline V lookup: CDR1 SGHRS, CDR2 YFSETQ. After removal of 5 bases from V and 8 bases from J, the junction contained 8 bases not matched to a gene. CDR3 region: CASRQTGAEGYTF. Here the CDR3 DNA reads TGCGCCAGCAGGCAGACAGGGGCGGAGGGCTACACCTTC. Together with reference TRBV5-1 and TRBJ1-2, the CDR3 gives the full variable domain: KAGVTQTPRYLIKTRGQQVTLSCSPISGHRSVSWYQQTPGQGLQFLFEYFSETQRNKGNFPGRFSGRQFSNSRSEMNVSTLELGDSALYLCASRQTGAEGYTFGSGTRLTVV.

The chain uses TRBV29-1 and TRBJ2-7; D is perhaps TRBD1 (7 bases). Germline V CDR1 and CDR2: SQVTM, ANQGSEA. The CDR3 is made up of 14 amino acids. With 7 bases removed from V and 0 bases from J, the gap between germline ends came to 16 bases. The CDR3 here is CSASGGISSYEQYF. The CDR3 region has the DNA TGCAGCGCCTCAGGGGGGATCAGCTCCTACGAGCAGTACTTC.

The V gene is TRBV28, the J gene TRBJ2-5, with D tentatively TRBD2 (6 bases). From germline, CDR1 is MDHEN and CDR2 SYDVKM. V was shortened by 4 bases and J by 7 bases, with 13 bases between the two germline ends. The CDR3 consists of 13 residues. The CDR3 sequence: CASSSRRRGTQYF. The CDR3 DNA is TGTGCCAGCAGTTCCCGTAGGCGGGGGACCCAGTACTTC.